This T cell receptor (beta chain) was retrieved from a study of response to subunit inactivated influenza vaccine. Whole-study findings and limits: Each seasonal influenza vaccination, the authors suggested, recruits few new T cells.

Trimming took off 8 bases at V and 2 bases at J, with 12 bases between the two ends. The CDR3 has 13 amino acids. CDR1 and CDR2 (germline): LGHNA, YSLEER. Worth noting for this clonotype: Its antigen remains unidentified.

TCRdb ran MiXCR on the RT-PCR reads and lists one entry per CDR3 protein. The repertoire holds about 190,000 distinct CDR3 sequences, with about 15% as singletons. The TCR originated in a middle-aged man who received an inactivated influenza vaccine. The chain recombines TRBV4-3 with TRBJ1-2; possibly TRBD1 for D (5 bases). Specimen: CD8+ T cells sorted from PBMCs, collected roughly 5 days after vaccination. The CDR3: CASGGTGNYGYTF. CDR3 DNA: TGCGCCAGCGGGGGTACAGGCAACTATGGCTACACCTTC.